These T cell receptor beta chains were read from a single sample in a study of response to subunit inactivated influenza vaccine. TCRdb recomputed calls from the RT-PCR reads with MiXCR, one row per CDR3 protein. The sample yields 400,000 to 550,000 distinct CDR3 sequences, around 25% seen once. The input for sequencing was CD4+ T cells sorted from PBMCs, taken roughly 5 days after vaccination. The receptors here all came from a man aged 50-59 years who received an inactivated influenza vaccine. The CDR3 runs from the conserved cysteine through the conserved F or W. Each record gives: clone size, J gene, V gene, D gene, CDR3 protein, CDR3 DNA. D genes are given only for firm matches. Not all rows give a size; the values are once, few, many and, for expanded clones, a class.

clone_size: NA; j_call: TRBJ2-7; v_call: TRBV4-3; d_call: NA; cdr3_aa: CASSQEAGSAYEQYF; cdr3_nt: TGCGCCAGCAGCCAAGAGGCGGGATCGGCCTACGAGCAGTACTTC
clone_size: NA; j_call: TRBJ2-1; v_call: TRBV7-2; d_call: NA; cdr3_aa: CASRGAGGYNEQFF; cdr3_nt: TGTGCCAGCAGGGGGGCAGGGGGGTACAATGAGCAGTTCTTC
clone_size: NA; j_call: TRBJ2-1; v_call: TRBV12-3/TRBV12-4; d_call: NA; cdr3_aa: CASRGGLGEQFF; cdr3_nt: TGTGCCAGCCGTGGGGGACTCGGTGAGCAGTTCTTC
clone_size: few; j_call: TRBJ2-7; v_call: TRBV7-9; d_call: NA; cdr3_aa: CASSLNAGTYEQYF; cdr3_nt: TGTGCCAGCAGCTTAAATGCCGGAACCTACGAGCAGTACTTC
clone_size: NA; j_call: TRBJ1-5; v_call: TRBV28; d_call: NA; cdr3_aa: CASTKIQGGNQPQHF; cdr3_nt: TGTGCCAGCACCAAGATACAGGGAGGGAATCAGCCCCAGCATTTT
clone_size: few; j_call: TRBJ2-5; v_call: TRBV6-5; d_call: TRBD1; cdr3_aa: CASSYERTGETSQYF; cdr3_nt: TGTGCCAGCAGTTATGAACGGACAGGGGAAACTTCCCAGTACTTC
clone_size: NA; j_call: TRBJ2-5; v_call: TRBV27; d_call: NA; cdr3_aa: CASSLWRGETQYF; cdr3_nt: TGTGCCAGCAGTTTATGGCGGGGAGAGACCCAGTACTTC
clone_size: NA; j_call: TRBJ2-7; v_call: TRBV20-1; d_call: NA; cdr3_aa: CSARDSSGGEQYF; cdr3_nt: TGCAGTGCTAGGGACTCCTCCGGTGGCGAGCAGTACTTC
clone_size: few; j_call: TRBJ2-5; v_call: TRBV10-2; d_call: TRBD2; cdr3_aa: CASSDTRGERETQYF; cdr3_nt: TGCGCCAGCAGCGACACCCGGGGGGAGCGAGAGACCCAGTACTTC
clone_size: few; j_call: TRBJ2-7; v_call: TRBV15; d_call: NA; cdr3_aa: CATSRGSGGAPYYEQYF; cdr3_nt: TGTGCCACCAGCAGAGGCTCTGGGGGGGCCCCCTACTACGAGCAGTACTTC
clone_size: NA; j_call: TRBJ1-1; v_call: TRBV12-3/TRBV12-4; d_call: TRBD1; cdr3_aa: CASSPRGQGFTEAFF; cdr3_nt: TGTGCCAGCAGTCCCCGGGGACAGGGGTTCACTGAAGCTTTCTTT
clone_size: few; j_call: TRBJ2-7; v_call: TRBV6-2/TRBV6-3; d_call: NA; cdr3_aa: CASSSRGAWEQYF; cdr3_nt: TGTGCCAGCAGTTCCAGGGGTGCGTGGGAGCAGTACTTC
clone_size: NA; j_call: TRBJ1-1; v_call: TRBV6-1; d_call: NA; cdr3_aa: CASSRAIYTEAFF; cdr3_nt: TGTGCCAGCAGTCGCGCGATTTACACTGAAGCTTTCTTT
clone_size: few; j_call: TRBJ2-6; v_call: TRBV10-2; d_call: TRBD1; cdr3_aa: CASTGTAYSGANVLTF; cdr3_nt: TGCGCCAGCACTGGGACAGCCTACTCTGGGGCCAACGTCCTGACTTTC
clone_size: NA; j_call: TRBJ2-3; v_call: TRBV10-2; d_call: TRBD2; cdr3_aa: CASKWTSGSTDTQYF; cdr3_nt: TGCGCCAGCAAATGGACTAGCGGTAGCACAGATACGCAGTATTTT
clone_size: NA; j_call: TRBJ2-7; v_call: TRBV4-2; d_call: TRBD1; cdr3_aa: CASSQGTGDYEQYF; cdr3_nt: TGTGCCAGCAGCCAAGGGACAGGGGACTACGAGCAGTACTTC
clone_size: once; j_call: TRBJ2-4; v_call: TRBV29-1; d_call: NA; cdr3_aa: CSVGEDKNIQYF; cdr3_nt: TGCAGCGTTGGAGAGGACAAAAACATTCAGTACTTC
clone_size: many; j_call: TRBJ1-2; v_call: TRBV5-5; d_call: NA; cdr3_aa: CASSLSTGKPYGYTF; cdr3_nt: TGTGCCAGCAGCTTGTCTACAGGGAAACCCTATGGCTACACCTTC
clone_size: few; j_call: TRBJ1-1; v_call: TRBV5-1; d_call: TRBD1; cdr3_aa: CASSRQGENTEAFF; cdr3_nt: TGCGCCAGCAGCCGACAGGGGGAGAACACTGAAGCTTTCTTT
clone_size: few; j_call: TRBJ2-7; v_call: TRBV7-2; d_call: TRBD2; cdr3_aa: CASSFQAGGYEQYF; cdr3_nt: TGTGCCAGCAGCTTCCAGGCGGGGGGGTACGAGCAGTACTTC
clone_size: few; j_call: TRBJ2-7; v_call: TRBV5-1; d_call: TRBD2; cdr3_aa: CASSLTLKTSGDSYEQYF; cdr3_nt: TGCGCCAGCAGCCTCACCCTAAAGACTAGCGGGGACTCCTACGAGCAGTACTTC
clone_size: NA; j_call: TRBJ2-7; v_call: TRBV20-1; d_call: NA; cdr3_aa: CSARPTGSAYEQYF; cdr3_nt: TGCAGTGCTAGACCTACCGGGAGCGCCTACGAGCAGTACTTC
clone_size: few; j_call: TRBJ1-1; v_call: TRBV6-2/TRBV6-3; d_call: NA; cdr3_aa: CASTKFTEAFF; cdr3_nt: TGTGCCAGCACGAAGTTCACTGAAGCTTTCTTT
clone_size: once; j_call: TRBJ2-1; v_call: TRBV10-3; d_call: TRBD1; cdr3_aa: CAINGDRSSYNEQFF; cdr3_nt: TGTGCCATCAACGGGGACAGGAGCTCCTACAATGAGCAGTTCTTC
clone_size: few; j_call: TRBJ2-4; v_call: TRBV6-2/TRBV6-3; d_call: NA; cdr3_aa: CASRDSYREAKNIQYF; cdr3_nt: TGTGCCAGCAGAGATTCTTACAGGGAAGCCAAAAACATTCAGTACTTC
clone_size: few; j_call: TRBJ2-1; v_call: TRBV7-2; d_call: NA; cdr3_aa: CASSSLKNGGMAFF; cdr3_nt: TGTGCCAGCAGCAGCCTTAAAAATGGGGGAATGGCGTTCTTC
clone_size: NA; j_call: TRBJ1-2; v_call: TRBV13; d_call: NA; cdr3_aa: CASSFDRVGYGYTF; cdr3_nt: TGTGCCAGCAGCTTCGACAGAGTCGGCTATGGCTACACCTTC
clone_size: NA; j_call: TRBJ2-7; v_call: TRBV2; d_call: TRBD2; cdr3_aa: CASGGSGSQDEQYF; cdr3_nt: TGTGCCAGCGGGGGGAGCGGGAGCCAGGACGAGCAGTACTTC
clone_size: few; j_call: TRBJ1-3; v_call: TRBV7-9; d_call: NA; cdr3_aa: CASSLLGDTIYF; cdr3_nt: TGTGCCAGCAGCTTATTGGGGGACACCATATATTTT
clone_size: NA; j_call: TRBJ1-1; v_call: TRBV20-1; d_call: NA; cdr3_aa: CSARTQGLDTEAFF; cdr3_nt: TGCAGTGCTAGGACACAGGGTTTGGACACTGAAGCTTTCTTT
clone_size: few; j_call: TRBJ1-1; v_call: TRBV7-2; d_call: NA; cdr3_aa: CASSLVPGRGMNTEAFF; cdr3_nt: TGTGCCAGCAGCTTAGTCCCGGGTCGAGGCATGAACACTGAAGCTTTCTTT
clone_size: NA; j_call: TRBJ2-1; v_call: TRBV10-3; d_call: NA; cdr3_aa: CAISSTPGHNEQFF; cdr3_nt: TGTGCCATCAGCTCGACTCCCGGCCACAATGAGCAGTTCTTC
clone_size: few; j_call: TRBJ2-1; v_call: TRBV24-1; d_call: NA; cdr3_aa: CATSDFPRPTNEQSF; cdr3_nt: TGTGCCACCAGTGATTTTCCGAGACCAACTAATGAGCAGTCCTTC
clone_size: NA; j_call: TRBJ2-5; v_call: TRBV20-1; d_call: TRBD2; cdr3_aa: CSAGLAGAETQYF; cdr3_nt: TGCAGTGCTGGACTAGCGGGAGCAGAGACCCAGTACTTC
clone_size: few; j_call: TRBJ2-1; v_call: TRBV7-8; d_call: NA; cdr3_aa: CASSLVLSYNEQFF; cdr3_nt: TGTGCCAGCAGCTTAGTTTTATCCTACAATGAGCAGTTCTTC
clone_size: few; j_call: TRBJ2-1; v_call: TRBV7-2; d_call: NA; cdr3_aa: CASSFSTAYNEQFF; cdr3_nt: TGTGCCAGCAGCTTTAGTACAGCCTACAATGAGCAGTTCTTC
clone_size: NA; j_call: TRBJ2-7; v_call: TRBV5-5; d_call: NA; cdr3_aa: CASSLTGHLTEQYF; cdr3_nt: TGTGCCAGCAGCCTGACGGGACACCTTACCGAGCAGTACTTC
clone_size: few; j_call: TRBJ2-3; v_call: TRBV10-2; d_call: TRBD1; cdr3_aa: CASSDGRGRLTDTQYF; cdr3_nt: TGCGCCAGCAGTGATGGCAGGGGGCGCCTCACAGATACGCAGTATTTT
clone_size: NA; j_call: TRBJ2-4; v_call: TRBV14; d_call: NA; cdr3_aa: CASSGQGVIQYF; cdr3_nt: TGTGCCAGCAGCGGGCAGGGAGTCATTCAGTACTTC
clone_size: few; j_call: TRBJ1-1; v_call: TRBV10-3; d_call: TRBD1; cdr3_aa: CAIRGDRGGTEAFF; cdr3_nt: TGTGCCATCAGGGGGGACAGGGGGGGCACTGAAGCTTTCTTT
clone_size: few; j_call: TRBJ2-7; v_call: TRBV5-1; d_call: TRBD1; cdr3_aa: CASSMGQGVHEQYF; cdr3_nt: TGCGCCAGCAGCATGGGACAGGGGGTCCACGAGCAGTACTTC
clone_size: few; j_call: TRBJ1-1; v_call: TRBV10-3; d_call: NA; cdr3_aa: CAINQDPHTEAFF; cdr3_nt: TGTGCCATCAACCAGGACCCACACACTGAAGCTTTCTTT
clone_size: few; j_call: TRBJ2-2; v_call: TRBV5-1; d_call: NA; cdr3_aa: CASSLRGPGQINTGELFF; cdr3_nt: TGCGCCAGCAGCTTAAGAGGTCCTGGACAGATCAACACCGGGGAGCTGTTTTTT
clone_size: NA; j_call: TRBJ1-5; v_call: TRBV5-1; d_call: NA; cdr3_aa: CASRPDGSSQPQHF; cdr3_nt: TGCGCCAGCAGGCCGGACGGCTCGAGTCAGCCCCAGCATTTT
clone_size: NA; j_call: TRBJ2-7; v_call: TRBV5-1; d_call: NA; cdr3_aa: CASSTVRGSYEQYF; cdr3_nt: TGCGCCAGCAGCACCGTTCGGGGTTCCTACGAGCAGTACTTC
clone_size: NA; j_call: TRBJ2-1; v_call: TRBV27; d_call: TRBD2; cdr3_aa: CASSSQASSSGLAGVGEQFF; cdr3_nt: TGTGCCAGCAGTTCCCAGGCCTCCTCCTCGGGACTAGCGGGAGTAGGTGAGCAGTTCTTC
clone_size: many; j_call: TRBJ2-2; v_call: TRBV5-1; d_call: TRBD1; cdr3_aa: CASSQTGDNTGELFF; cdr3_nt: TGCGCCAGCAGCCAGACAGGGGATAACACCGGGGAGCTGTTTTTT
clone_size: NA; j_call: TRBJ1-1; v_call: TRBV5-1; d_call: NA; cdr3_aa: CASSPTAGNTEAFF; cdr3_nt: TGCGCCAGCAGCCCGACGGCAGGGAACACTGAAGCTTTCTTT
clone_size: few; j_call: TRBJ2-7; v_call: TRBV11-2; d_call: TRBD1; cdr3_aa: CASSLRQGPLEQYF; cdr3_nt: TGTGCCAGCAGCTTAAGACAGGGGCCCCTCGAGCAGTACTTC
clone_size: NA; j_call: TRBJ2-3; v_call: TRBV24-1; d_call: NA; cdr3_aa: CATSDRSVTNPDTQYF; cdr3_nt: TGTGCCACCAGTGATCGTAGCGTAACCAACCCAGATACGCAGTATTTT
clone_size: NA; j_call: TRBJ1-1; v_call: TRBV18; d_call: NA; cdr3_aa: CASSPIRENTEAFF; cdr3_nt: TGTGCCAGCTCACCAATTCGCGAGAACACTGAAGCTTTCTTT
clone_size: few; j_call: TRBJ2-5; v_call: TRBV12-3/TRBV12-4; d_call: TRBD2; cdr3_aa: CASSLKAGGGETQYF; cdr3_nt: TGTGCCAGCAGTTTAAAGGCGGGAGGGGGAGAGACCCAGTACTTC
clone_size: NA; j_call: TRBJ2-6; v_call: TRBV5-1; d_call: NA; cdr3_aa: CASSLEGPGLLSGANVLTF; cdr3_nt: TGCGCCAGCAGCTTGGAAGGCCCAGGGCTACTCTCTGGGGCCAACGTCCTGACTTTC